This T cell receptor beta chain was found in a study of blood T cell repertoires in COVID-19. Between the trimmed V and J ends, which lost 4 bases and 1 base, there was a span of 5 bases. Germline-derived CDR1 and CDR2 are SGDLS and YYNGEE. CDR3 length equals 13 residues. The study drew participants aged 18 to 89 years from 24 US areas. Cohort allocation depended upon clinical history that participants reported. Exposed participants came across a COVID-19 case within 2 weeks before study entry. In its sample, this clone was seen once. Measured with immunoSEQ multiplex PCR; TCRdb has only the in-frame clones, and not every one. The data contain roughly 220,000 clones, almost 90% of them seen just once; the ten biggest clones take up about 15%.

The chain is built from TRBV9 and TRBJ2-2; no definite D call. This receptor was taken from a man aged 25-40 years who had been exposed to COVID-19. Sequencing was done on a sample of PBMCs or T cells enriched from blood (not recorded which). The CDR3: CASSYLNTGELFF. CDR3 DNA: TGTGCCAGCAGCTACTTGAACACCGGGGAGCTGTTTTTT.